One and the same sample provided the 21 T cell receptor beta chains below, sequenced in a study of shared clonotypes between healthy human individuals. The protocol was immunoSEQ multiplex PCR, while the TCRdb copy is restricted to in-frame clones and leaves out a portion. The data show about 2.4 million clones, approximately 94% seen once. Sequences were obtained from naive CD4+ T cells sorted from blood. Regarding subset: CD45RA+ positively selected. The source of these receptors is a man younger than 35 in good health.

V is TRBV18 and J is TRBJ2-3; D ambiguous. Germline CDR1 is KGHSH and CDR2 is LQKENI. The length of the CDR3 is 16 residues. Trimming took 3 bases from V and 0 from J, leaving 13 bases between them. This CDR3 is CASSPPISTSTDTQYF. DNA for the CDR3: TGTGCCAGCTCACCCCCCATATCCACTAGCACAGATACGCAGTATTTT.

This sequence joins TRBV19 and TRBJ1-5; TRBD1 is a possible D gene (6 bases). V dropped 2 bases and J dropped 3 bases, with 17 bases sitting between them. The CDR3 sequence is 17 residues long. CDR1 and CDR2 (germline): LNHDA, SQIVND (reference sequence). CDR3 nucleotides: TGTGCCAGTAGTATAACCGGACAGAACAGGCTCAATCAGCCCCAGCATTTT. Protein product: CASSITGQNRLNQPQHF. Complete variable domain (other parts from reference TRBV19 and TRBJ1-5): DGGITQSPKYLFRKEGQNVTLSCEQNLNHDAMYWYRQDPGQGLRLIYYSQIVNDFQKGDIAEGYSVSREKKESFPLTVTSAQKNPTAFYLCASSITGQNRLNQPQHFGDGTRLSIL.

The chain's CDR3 is CASSLEVSGSSYNEQFF. In nucleotides, the CDR3 is TGTGCCAGCAGCTTAGAGGTTAGCGGGAGCTCCTACAATGAGCAGTTCTTC. V gene TRBV7-2 combines with J gene TRBJ2-1, with 9 bases lining up with TRBD2. The CDR3 has 17 residues. The V gene end was trimmed by 1 base and the J gene end by 0 bases; junction bases not matched to a gene: 4. Germline V gene lookup returns CDR1 SGHTA and CDR2 FQGNSA. The full variable domain, its missing parts supplied by reference TRBV7-2 and TRBJ2-1, is GAGVSQSPSNKVTEKGKDVELRCDPISGHTALYWYRQSLGQGLEFLIYFQGNSAPDKSGLPSDRFSAERTGGSVSTLTIQRTQQEDSAVYLCASSLEVSGSSYNEQFFGPGTRLTVL.

As for this clone: Other DNA sequences in the same sample also yield this CDR3. The chain has TRBV7-9 and TRBJ1-4; D is undetermined. The V and J ends lost 0 bases and 2 bases respectively, with 1 base between them. This CDR3 has 13 amino acids. Germline lookup yields CDR1 SEHNR and CDR2 FQNEAQ (reference sequence). The CDR3 loop reads CASSLATNEKLFF. The CDR3 coding sequence is TGTGCCAGCAGCTTAGCTACTAATGAAAAACTGTTTTTT.

The CDR3 here is CASSLGWYNEQFF. CDR3 coding DNA: TGTGCCAGCAGCTTAGGGTGGTACAATGAGCAGTTCTTC. This chain links TRBV11-3 with TRBJ2-1; D unresolved. Germline CDR1 is SGHNT and CDR2 is YENEEA. The CDR3 loop spans 13 amino acids. Trimming left V 1 base short and J 4 bases short, with 5 bases between.

CDR3 sequence: CASSRMAEEKLFF. The CDR3, as DNA: TGTGCCAGCTCTAGGATGGCGGAGGAAAAACTGTTTTTT. The rearrangement links TRBV5-4 to TRBJ1-4; D is unresolved. Trimming took 7 bases from V and 8 from J, leaving 15 bases between them. Germline V gene sequence: CDR1 SGHNT, CDR2 YYREEE (reference sequence). This CDR3 is built from 13 residues.

The rearrangement uses TRBV7-2 and TRBJ2-3, with D unclear. This CDR3 is built from 14 residues. From germline, CDR1 is SGHTA and CDR2 FQGNSA. V was shortened by 8 bases and J by 1 base, with 13 bases between the two germline ends. CDR3 sequence (DNA): TGTGCCAGCCACCTAGGAAGTGGCACAGATACGCAGTATTTT. Amino acid sequence: CASHLGSGTDTQYF.

V is TRBV7-2 and J is TRBJ1-5, with a tentative D call TRBD1 (6 bases). CDR1 is SGHTA and CDR2 is FQGNSA in the germline V gene. CDR3 size: 13 residues. Between the trimmed V and J ends, which lost 5 bases and 12 bases, there was a span of 17 bases. CDR3 amino acids: CASSTETGRVQHF. CDR3 DNA sequence: TGTGCCAGCAGCACAGAGACAGGCCGCGTCCAGCATTTT.

The chain joins TRBV9 to TRBJ1-3; D is possibly TRBD1 (5 bases). The CDR3 length is 17 residues. Trimming left V 0 bases short and J 0 bases short, with 13 bases between. Germline lookup yields CDR1 SGDLS and CDR2 YYNGEE. The CDR3 region has the DNA TGTGCCAGCAGCGTAGTGGACACTTATAGCTCTGGAAACACCATATATTTT. This sequence encodes CASSVVDTYSSGNTIYF.

This rearrangement joins TRBV6-1 to TRBJ1-2; 7 bases map to TRBD1. V shed 4 bases and J 0 bases; nucleotides not matched to a gene: 5. The CDR3 is made up of 15 amino acids. Germline CDR1 MNHNS, CDR2 SASEGT. For the CDR3, the DNA is TGTGCCAGCAGTGGGGGACAGCTAGCTAACTATGGCTACACCTTC. It encodes CASSGGQLANYGYTF.

This clone was detected once. The chain uses TRBV9 and TRBJ2-2, with D hard to call. V was clipped by 4 bases and J by 6 bases, with 4 bases between them. The CDR3 is 11 residues long. From germline, CDR1 is SGDLS and CDR2 YYNGEE. CDR3 sequence reads: CASSRAGELFF. CDR3 nucleotide sequence: TGTGCCAGCAGCCGGGCCGGGGAGCTGTTTTTT.

V gene TRBV6-6 combines with J gene TRBJ1-5; 10 bases align to TRBD1. Germline-derived CDR1 and CDR2 are MNHNY and SVGAGI (reference sequence). The V gene end was trimmed by 7 bases and the J gene end by 6 bases; junction bases not matched to a gene: 6. This CDR3 is built from 14 residues. CDR3 region: CASNQGQGTQPQHF. CDR3 nucleotide sequence: TGTGCCAGCAACCAGGGACAGGGGACTCAGCCCCAGCATTTT.

V gene TRBV9 combines with J gene TRBJ1-2, with TRBD1 as a possible D gene (6 bases). CDR1 is SGDLS and CDR2 is YYNGEE in the germline V gene. The CDR3 spans 12 residues. V was cut by 6 bases and J by 4 bases, with 10 bases left in between. The CDR3 DNA reads TGTGCCAGCAACCGGGACATCTATGGCTACACCTTC. Its protein product is CASNRDIYGYTF.

The rearrangement uses TRBV6-5 and TRBJ1-1; no reliable D call. The CDR3 contains 14 residues. The germline V gene encodes CDR1 MNHEY and CDR2 SVGAGI. Trimming cost V 5 bases and J 1 base, with 11 bases left between them. This chain's CDR3 is CASSHPEPNTEAFF. The CDR3 DNA sequence: TGTGCCAGCAGTCACCCGGAGCCGAACACTGAAGCTTTCTTT.

A single count supports this clone. The rearrangement uses TRBV4-3 and TRBJ2-1; perhaps TRBD2 as D (5 bases). The CDR3 loop spans 17 amino acids. Germline lookup yields CDR1 LGHNA and CDR2 YSLEER. Trimming took off 4 bases at V and 0 bases at J, with 16 bases between the two ends. The DNA for the CDR3 is TGCGCCAGCAGCCCCCGAGGCTGGCGGGCCTCCTACAATGAGCAGTTCTTC. Translated: CASSPRGWRASYNEQFF.

V is TRBV5-1 and J is TRBJ2-5; D gene uncertain. The ends were cut back, 4 bases at V and 3 bases at J, with 13 bases in the middle. This CDR3 contains 14 residues. Germline CDR1 and CDR2: SGHRS and YFSETQ. The chain's CDR3 is CASSTVGSEETQYF. CDR3 DNA: TGCGCCAGCAGCACGGTGGGCTCAGAAGAGACCCAGTACTTC.

The rearrangement uses TRBV7-2 and TRBJ1-5; perhaps TRBD1 as D (5 bases). V lost 5 bases to trimming and J lost 4 bases, with 12 bases between them. The CDR3 is made up of 14 amino acids. Germline CDR1 and CDR2: SGHTA and FQGNSA. The CDR3 sequence: CASSPSTANQPQHF. CDR3 coding DNA: TGTGCCAGCAGCCCCTCGACAGCGAATCAGCCCCAGCATTTT.

The chain joins TRBV30 to TRBJ2-3; maybe TRBD2 (5 bases). V gave up 3 bases and J gave up 6 bases, with 10 bases separating them. The CDR3 consists of 12 residues. The germline gives CDR1 GTSNPN, CDR2 SVGIG (reference sequence). The CDR3 loop reads CAWRQRADTQYF. The CDR3 DNA sequence: TGTGCCTGGAGGCAGAGGGCGGATACGCAGTATTTT.

The chain joins TRBV7-9 to TRBJ2-1, with 9 nucleotides matching TRBD1. Germline CDR1 SEHNR, CDR2 FQNEAQ (reference sequence). The CDR3 sequence is 19 residues long. V lost 4 bases and J lost 3; bases outside the gene matches: 16. As DNA, the CDR3 is TGTGCCAGCAGCTCAGGACAGGGGTTCACGCGCGGGAGCTACAATGAGCAGTTCTTC. Protein: CASSSGQGFTRGSYNEQFF.

The rearrangement links TRBV27 to TRBJ2-7; the match to TRBD2 covers 13 bases. The length of the CDR3 is 15 residues. The germline V gene has CDR1 MNHEY and CDR2 SMNVEV (reference sequence). The junction had 5 bases not matched to a gene; V was cut back by 3 bases and J by 6 bases. The CDR3 loop reads CASSFGLAGVGEQYF. The CDR3 bases are TGTGCCAGCAGTTTCGGACTAGCGGGAGTTGGCGAGCAGTACTTC.

J is TRBJ2-7 and V is TRBV9, with D perhaps matching TRBD2 (5 bases). Trimming removed 3 bases at V and 7 bases at J, with 11 bases between. CDR1 is SGDLS and CDR2 is YYNGEE in the germline V gene. The CDR3 loop spans 12 amino acids. CDR3 DNA: TGTGCCAGCAGCGATCGGACGGGAGAGCAGTACTTC. It encodes CASSDRTGEQYF.